This passage covers 28 T cell receptor beta chains from one sample sequenced in a study of response to subunit inactivated influenza vaccine. From the RT-PCR reads, TCRdb called clonotypes with MiXCR, one entry per CDR3 protein. The sample lists roughly 170,000 distinct CDR3 sequences; about a tenth were seen once. The sequencing here drew on non-naive T cells sorted from PBMCs, taken on the day of vaccination. The receptors derive from a man aged 45-65 years who received an inactivated influenza vaccine.

This clonotype showed up just a few times. The genes are TRBV20-1 and TRBJ2-1; 7 bases are a match to TRBD2. CDR1 DFQATT and CDR2 SNEGSKA come from the germline V gene (reference sequence). The CDR3 contains 16 residues. Unmatched junction bases numbered 12, after V lost 0 bases and J lost 7 bases. DNA for the CDR3: TGCAGTGCTAGAGACCCGGGAGGTGGGAGCAGGAATGAGCAGTTCTTC. Residues: CSARDPGGGSRNEQFF.

The J gene is TRBJ1-3, the V gene TRBV28; no definite D call. Germline CDR1 reads MDHEN; CDR2 reads SYDVKM. Between the trimmed V and J ends, which lost 10 bases and 0 bases, there was a span of 16 bases. The CDR3 length is 15 residues. The CDR3 sequence: CAIAGGLLSGNTIYF. In DNA form, the CDR3 reads TGTGCCATAGCTGGAGGACTTCTCTCTGGAAACACCATATATTTT.

The chain uses TRBV6-2 or TRBV6-3 and TRBJ2-7; D is undetermined. The CDR3 covers 14 residues. With 4 bases removed from V and 3 bases from J, the gap between germline ends came to 13 bases. CDR1 is MNHEY, CDR2 SVGEGT, per germline. CDR3 loop: CASSSRGRSYEQYF. CDR3 nucleotide sequence: TGTGCCAGCAGTTCTCGAGGACGGAGCTACGAGCAGTACTTC.

A few counts support this clonotype. V is TRBV10-3 and J is TRBJ2-7; 11 nucleotides line up with TRBD1. Germline V gene sequence: CDR1 ENHRY, CDR2 SYGVKD. The CDR3 covers 15 residues. V was pared by 2 bases and J by 3 bases, with 3 bases of the junction left unmatched. For the CDR3, the DNA is TGTGCCATCAGTGAGAAGGGACAGGGGGGCTACGAGCAGTACTTC. This gives the protein CAISEKGQGGYEQYF.

In its sample, this clonotype was seen a few times. This rearrangement joins TRBV2 to TRBJ2-3; 9 bases align to TRBD1. The CDR3 covers 14 residues. Germline CDR1 reads SNHLY; CDR2 reads FYNNEI. Trimming took 8 bases from V and 8 from J; bases not matched to a gene: 11. The CDR3 coding sequence is TGTGCCAGCTCCCTACAGGGGGCGCGGGGTACGCAGTATTTT. It is translated as CASSLQGARGTQYF. Full variable domain (remainder filled in from reference TRBV2 and TRBJ2-3): EPEVTQTPSHQVTQMGQEVILRCVPISNHLYFYWYRQILGQKVEFLVSFYNNEISEKSEIFDDQFSVERPDGSNFTLKIRSTKLEDSAMYFCASSLQGARGTQYFGPGTRLTVL.

This clonotype was recorded many times. The chain joins TRBV15 to TRBJ1-3, with 7 bases lining up with TRBD1. CDR1 and CDR2 from the germline V gene are LNHNV and YYDKDF (reference sequence). V dropped 4 bases and J dropped 4; count of bases not matched to a gene: 7. This CDR3 contains 15 residues. The CDR3 here is CATSKYRGEGNTIYF. The CDR3 bases are TGTGCCACCAGCAAATACAGGGGAGAAGGAAACACCATATATTTT.

This clonotype was recorded many times. V gene TRBV29-1 combines with J gene TRBJ1-1; D perhaps matches TRBD1 (5 bases). The germline CDR1 and CDR2 sequences are SQVTM and ANQGSEA. Trimming pared 3 bases from V and 4 bases from J, leaving 9 bases between. CDR3 length equals 12 residues. CDR3 sequence (DNA): TGCAGCGTTGATAAGGGGAGCACTGAAGCTTTCTTT. It codes for CSVDKGSTEAFF. Combining the CDR3 with reference TRBV29-1 and TRBJ1-1 gives the whole variable domain SAVISQKPSRDICQRGTSLTIQCQVDSQVTMMFWYRQQPGQSLTLIATANQGSEATYESGFVIDKFPISRPNLTFSTLTVSNMSPEDSSIYLCSVDKGSTEAFFGQGTRLTVV.

This clonotype occurred a few times. This rearrangement joins TRBV28 to TRBJ2-7; D could derive from TRBD1 or TRBD2 (6 bases each). Trimming stripped 5 bases from V and 2 bases from J, with 22 bases between. The CDR3 has 17 amino acids. The germline V gene encodes CDR1 MDHEN and CDR2 SYDVKM. This chain's CDR3 is CASSPGGLGTPAYEQYF. The CDR3 nucleotides are TGTGCCAGCAGTCCCGGGGGTCTCGGGACACCCGCCTACGAGCAGTACTTC. Supplemented by reference TRBV28 and TRBJ2-7, the full variable domain reads DVKVTQSSRYLVKRTGEKVFLECVQDMDHENMFWYRQDPGLGLRLIYFSYDVKMKEKGDIPEGYSVSREKKERFSLILESASTNQTSMYLCASSPGGLGTPAYEQYFGPGTRLTVT.

The V gene is TRBV7-8, the J gene TRBJ2-7; 7 bases agree with TRBD2. The CDR3 covers 15 residues. Germline loops: CDR1 SGHVS, CDR2 FQNEAQ. Unmatched junction bases numbered 4, after V lost 2 bases and J lost 0 bases. The CDR3 nucleotides are TGTGCCAGCAGCTTATCGGGACTATTCTCCTACGAGCAGTACTTC. Amino acid sequence: CASSLSGLFSYEQYF.

The CDR3 region is CASSHPGQGTYEQYF. CDR3 nucleotide sequence: TGCGCCAGCAGCCACCCGGGACAGGGGACCTACGAGCAGTACTTC. The V gene is TRBV4-1, the J gene TRBJ2-7, with 10 bases that match TRBD1. CDR1 is MGHRA, CDR2 YSYEKL, per germline. The length of the CDR3 is 15 residues. V gave up 3 bases and J gave up 2 bases; unmatched junction bases: 4.

The table lists this clonotype with a few counts. This rearrangement joins TRBV5-1 to TRBJ2-5; D unclear. Per germline, CDR1 SGHRS and CDR2 YFSETQ. This CDR3 comprises 15 residues. V was trimmed by 3 bases and J by 0 bases, leaving 12 bases between them. The CDR3 sequence is CASSWLKGDQETQYF. In DNA form, the CDR3 reads TGCGCCAGCAGCTGGCTAAAGGGTGACCAAGAGACCCAGTACTTC.

V gene TRBV6-2 or TRBV6-3 combines with J gene TRBJ1-1; 7 bases are a match to TRBD1. The CDR3 is 13 residues long. Per germline, CDR1 MNHEY and CDR2 SVGEGT. V was pared by 4 bases and J by 5 bases, with 4 bases of the junction left unmatched. This chain's CDR3 is CASSSQGSTEAFF. The CDR3 bases are TGTGCCAGCAGTTCACAGGGGAGTACTGAAGCTTTCTTT.

This chain joins TRBV20-1 and TRBJ2-7, with 8 bases fitting TRBD2. The J segment lost 7 bases and the V segment lost 4 bases, leaving 6 bases of the junction unmatched. From germline, CDR1 is DFQATT and CDR2 SNEGSKA (reference sequence). CDR3 length: 12 amino acids. The CDR3: CSATSGQREQYF. Here the CDR3 DNA reads TGCAGTGCTACTAGCGGGCAGCGGGAGCAGTACTTC.

This clonotype was detected only a few times. This rearrangement joins TRBV10-3 to TRBJ1-1, with 9 bases fitting TRBD1. Unmatched junction bases numbered 4, after V lost 3 bases and J lost 5 bases. The CDR3 sequence is 14 residues long. Germline loops: CDR1 ENHRY, CDR2 SYGVKD. CDR3 in amino acids: CAISETGGRTEAFF. CDR3 bases: TGTGCCATCAGTGAAACAGGGGGCAGGACTGAAGCTTTCTTT.

The chain uses TRBV20-1 and TRBJ1-5; the match to TRBD1 covers 7 bases. Germline V gene sequence: CDR1 DFQATT, CDR2 SNEGSKA (reference sequence). The CDR3 length is 13 residues. V lost 0 bases and J lost 6; bases outside the gene matches: 2. The DNA of the CDR3 is TGCAGTGCTAGAGATCAGGGGGGTCAGCCCCAGCATTTT. The encoded protein is CSARDQGGQPQHF.

At least ten counts were recorded for this clonotype. The chain joins TRBV4-3 to TRBJ2-1; D might be TRBD1 (5 bases). This CDR3 has 17 amino acids. CDR1 and CDR2 (germline): LGHNA, YSLEER. Trimming cost V 0 bases and J 0 bases, with 12 bases left between them. CDR3 loop: CASSQDLSDSSYNEQFF. Written as DNA, the CDR3 is TGCGCCAGCAGCCAAGATCTGAGCGACAGCTCCTACAATGAGCAGTTCTTC.

This clonotype was counted at least ten times. The V gene is TRBV7-2, the J gene TRBJ2-3; no clear D. V lost 3 bases and J lost 3, with 4 bases in between. This CDR3 is 12 amino acids long. Germline V lookup: CDR1 SGHTA, CDR2 FQGNSA. CDR3 DNA sequence: TGTGCCAGCAGCTTCGGGACAGATACGCAGTATTTT. Its translation is CASSFGTDTQYF.

In this sample, this clonotype turned up many times. The rearrangement links TRBV5-1 to TRBJ2-7, with a tentative D call TRBD1 (5 bases). The V and J ends lost 0 bases and 2 bases respectively, with 12 bases between them. Germline loops: CDR1 SGHRS, CDR2 YFSETQ. This CDR3 has 15 amino acids. The CDR3: CASSLGQLGTYEQYF. CDR3 in DNA: TGCGCCAGCAGCTTGGGACAGCTTGGTACCTACGAGCAGTACTTC.

In this sample, this clonotype turned up many times. J is TRBJ2-1 and V is TRBV6-2 or TRBV6-3, with no clear D. CDR1 is MNHEY, CDR2 SVGEGT, per germline. The CDR3 is made up of 15 amino acids. V was pared by 2 bases and J by 11 bases, with 19 bases between. This CDR3 reads CASSYEQTYTMKQFF. CDR3 nucleotides: TGTGCCAGCAGTTACGAACAGACCTATACAATGAAGCAGTTCTTC.

This clonotype has a handful of counts. The V gene is TRBV4-2, the J gene TRBJ2-7, with D hard to call. CDR1 is LGHNA and CDR2 is YNFKEQ in the germline V gene. The CDR3 length is 14 residues. V lost 2 bases and J lost 5, with 13 bases in between. This CDR3 reads CASSQRKLADEQYF. The CDR3 nucleotides are TGTGCCAGCAGCCAACGAAAACTTGCGGACGAGCAGTACTTC.

The V gene is TRBV12-3 or TRBV12-4, the J gene TRBJ2-7; no firm D call. The CDR3 loop spans 12 amino acids. Trimming left V 5 bases short and J 5 bases short, with 10 bases between. The DNA of the CDR3 is TGTGCCAGCAGTCCACGACTGAACGAGCAGTACTTC. Encoded protein: CASSPRLNEQYF.

The chain combines TRBV7-8 with TRBJ2-1; a weak D match, TRBD1 (6 bases). The CDR3 extends over 17 amino acids. The V end was cut by 6 bases, the J end by 2 bases, with 20 bases between. Germline CDR1 is SGHVS and CDR2 is FQNEAQ. CDR3: CASSSQADRAAYNEQFF. CDR3 sequence (DNA): TGTGCCAGCAGTTCCCAAGCGGACAGAGCTGCCTACAATGAGCAGTTCTTC.

V and J are TRBV2 and TRBJ1-2; D is uncertain. In germline, CDR1 is SNHLY, CDR2 FYNNEI. The V gene lost 4 bases and the J gene lost 5 bases, with 11 bases spanning the gap. This CDR3 contains 13 residues. In DNA, the CDR3 is TGTGCCAGCAGTGTTTACACTACTTATGGCTACACCTTC. It yields the protein CASSVYTTYGYTF.

This clonotype came up many times. This chain links TRBV10-2 with TRBJ2-7; either TRBD1 or TRBD2 may supply D (5 bases each). The CDR3 sequence is 14 residues long. Deletions cut 4 bases from V and 3 bases from J, with 13 bases between. Germline CDR1 reads WSHSY; CDR2 reads SAAADI. The CDR3 bases are TGCGCCAGCAGTGCCGGGACGGCCGTCTACGAGCAGTACTTC. This codes for CASSAGTAVYEQYF.

This clonotype was counted between two and nine times. The V call is TRBV6-1, the J call TRBJ1-5, with 7 bases aligning to TRBD1. J was trimmed by 1 base and V by 6 bases; bases with no gene match: 3. The length of the CDR3 is 14 residues. The germline V gene encodes CDR1 MNHNS and CDR2 SASEGT. This CDR3 is CASRRGQSNQPQHF. The CDR3 DNA follows: TGTGCCAGCAGGCGGGGACAGAGCAATCAGCCCCAGCATTTT.

This clonotype was seen repeatedly, ten times or more. This sequence joins TRBV28 and TRBJ2-4, with D hard to call. This CDR3 is built from 18 residues. Germline assignment: CDR1 MDHEN and CDR2 SYDVKM. Trimming pared 8 bases from V and 0 bases from J, leaving 23 bases between. This CDR3 is CASRRALDPSLAKNIQYF. DNA of the CDR3: TGTGCCAGCCGTAGGGCCCTGGATCCCTCACTAGCCAAAAACATTCAGTACTTC.

This clonotype was seen a few times. The chain carries TRBV19 and TRBJ2-2; 10 nucleotides align to TRBD1. The germline CDR1 and CDR2 sequences are LNHDA and SQIVND (reference sequence). Germline trimming cut 6 bases from V and 7 bases from J; bases unmatched to any gene: 2. The CDR3 sequence is 13 residues long. The chain's CDR3 is CASRDRGNGELFF. In DNA form, the CDR3 reads TGTGCCAGTAGGGACAGGGGGAACGGGGAGCTGTTTTTT.

The chain employs TRBV2 and TRBJ2-1; D may be TRBD1 (6 bases). The V end lost 7 bases, the J end lost 3 bases, and 10 bases lay between the germline ends. Germline V lookup: CDR1 SNHLY, CDR2 FYNNEI. The CDR3 is 13 residues long. CDR3 sequence: CASTRDNYNEQFF. DNA of the CDR3: TGTGCCAGCACTCGGGACAACTACAATGAGCAGTTCTTC. Filled out from reference TRBV2 and TRBJ2-1, the complete variable domain reads EPEVTQTPSHQVTQMGQEVILRCVPISNHLYFYWYRQILGQKVEFLVSFYNNEISEKSEIFDDQFSVERPDGSNFTLKIRSTKLEDSAMYFCASTRDNYNEQFFGPGTRLTVL.